This TCR beta chain was identified in a study of blood T cell repertoires in COVID-19. Whole-study context: Sites in the United States, Italy and Spain provided acute and convalescent COVID-19 samples. PBMCs, B-cell-depleted T cells, or T cells were the source of the cDNA or gDNA that made up the material.

This clone has only a few counts. Authors' data handling: Estimation of nucleated cell counts was performed using reference gene primer amplification. Some clones are missing from TCRdb's copy, which holds only in-frame ones; the method was immunoSEQ multiplex PCR. The V and J calls and clone size are taken from that table; D and trimming were inferred from the DNA. The table has about 120,000 clones, 80% to 85% seen once; the top ten hold roughly 3.9%. Recruitment covered about 25 US areas and drew participants whose ages spanned about 18 to 100 years. Sequenced material: PBMCs or T cells enriched from blood (not recorded which). The clonotype comes from a woman in her 30s who had recovered from COVID-19.

In DNA, the CDR3 is TGTGCCAGCTCCTTGGGACTTTCCTACGAGCAGTACTTC. Its translation: CASSLGLSYEQYF. The chain employs TRBV25-1 and TRBJ2-7, with TRBD2 as a possible D gene (6 bases). The V gene lost 8 bases and the J gene lost 1 base, with 12 bases spanning the gap. The CDR3 length is 13 residues. Looked up from germline, CDR1 is MGHDK and CDR2 is SYGVNS.